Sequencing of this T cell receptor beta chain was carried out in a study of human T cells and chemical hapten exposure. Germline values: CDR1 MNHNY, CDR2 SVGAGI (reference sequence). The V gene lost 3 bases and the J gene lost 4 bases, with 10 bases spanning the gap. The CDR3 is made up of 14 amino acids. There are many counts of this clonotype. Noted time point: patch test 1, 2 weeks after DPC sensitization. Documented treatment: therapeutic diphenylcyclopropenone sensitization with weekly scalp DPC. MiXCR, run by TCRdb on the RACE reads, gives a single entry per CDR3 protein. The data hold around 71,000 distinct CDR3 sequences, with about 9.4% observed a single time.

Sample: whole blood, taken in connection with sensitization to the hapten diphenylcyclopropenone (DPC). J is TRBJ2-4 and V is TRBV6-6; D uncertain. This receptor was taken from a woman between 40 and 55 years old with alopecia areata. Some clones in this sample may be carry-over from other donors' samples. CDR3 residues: CASSYQGPKNIQYF. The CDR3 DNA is TGTGCCAGCAGTTATCAAGGACCTAAAAACATTCAGTACTTC.